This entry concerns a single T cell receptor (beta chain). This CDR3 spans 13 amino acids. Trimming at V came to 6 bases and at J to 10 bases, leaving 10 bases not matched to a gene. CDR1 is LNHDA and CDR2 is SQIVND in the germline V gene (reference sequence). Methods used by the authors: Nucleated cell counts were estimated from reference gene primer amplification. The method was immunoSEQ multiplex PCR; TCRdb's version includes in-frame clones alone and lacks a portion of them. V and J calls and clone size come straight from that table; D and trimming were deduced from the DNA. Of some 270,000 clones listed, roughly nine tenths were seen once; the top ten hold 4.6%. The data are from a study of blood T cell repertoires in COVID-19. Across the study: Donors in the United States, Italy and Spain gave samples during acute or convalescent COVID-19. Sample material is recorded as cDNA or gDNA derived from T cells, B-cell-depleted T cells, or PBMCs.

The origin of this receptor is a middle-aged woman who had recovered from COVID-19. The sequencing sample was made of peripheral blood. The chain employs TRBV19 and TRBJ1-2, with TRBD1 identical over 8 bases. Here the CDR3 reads CASRNGRGHVYTF. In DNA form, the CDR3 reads TGTGCCAGTAGGAATGGCAGGGGGCATGTCTACACCTTC.